Listed below are T cell receptor beta chains from one sample, sequenced in a study of blood T cell repertoires in COVID-19. Generated by immunoSEQ multiplex PCR, the TCRdb table keeps only in-frame clones and is missing some. Here the sample spans over 250,000 clones, approximately 83% being singletons. Sequenced material: peripheral blood. Source of these receptors: a woman aged 50 to 60 who had recovered from COVID-19. CDR3s include the opening cysteine and the closing phenylalanine or tryptophan. D genes are given only for firm matches. The listing skips clone size in some rows; elsewhere it reads once, few, many or a size class.

V	D	size	J	CDR3	DNA
TRBV29-1	-	-	TRBJ1-1	CSVVGGWATEAFF	TGCAGCGTTGTTGGTGGCTGGGCGACTGAAGCTTTCTTT
TRBV9	TRBD1	-	TRBJ1-1	CASSAQGRTEAFF	TGTGCCAGCAGCGCACAGGGGAGGACTGAAGCTTTCTTT
TRBV7-3	TRBD2	-	TRBJ2-7	CASSLETSGSDEQYF	TGTGCCAGCAGCTTGGAAACTAGCGGGTCCGACGAGCAGTACTTC
TRBV24-1	TRBD1	few	TRBJ2-2	CATSDPAGQGATGELFF	TGTGCCACCAGTGACCCCGCGGGACAGGGGGCTACCGGGGAGCTGTTTTTT
TRBV6-6	TRBD1	-	TRBJ2-2	CASSLGQGVPGELFF	TGTGCCAGCAGCCTGGGACAGGGGGTACCCGGGGAGCTGTTTTTT
TRBV5-6	TRBD2	many	TRBJ2-7	CASSRTGEGAGKEYF	TGTGCCAGCAGTAGGACCGGAGAAGGAGCGGGGAAGGAGTACTTC
TRBV6-5	-	few	TRBJ1-4	CASSLIQGGEKLFF	TGTGCCAGCAGTTTAATACAGGGTGGCGAAAAACTGTTTTTT
TRBV4-3	-	-	TRBJ2-1	CASSQDHTGDEQFF	TGCGCCAGCAGCCAGGACCATACGGGAGATGAGCAGTTCTTC
TRBV11-1	-	-	TRBJ2-7	CASSSVISYEQYF	TGTGCCAGCAGCTCAGTAATATCCTACGAGCAGTACTTC
TRBV6-5	-	few	TRBJ2-7	CASSTGTPTYEQYF	TGTGCCAGCAGCACCGGGACACCCACCTACGAGCAGTACTTC
TRBV7-9	-	once	TRBJ1-1	CASSLEPGQRRAEAFF	TGTGCCAGCAGCTTAGAGCCCGGACAGAGAAGAGCTGAAGCTTTCTTT
TRBV3-1/TRBV3-2	-	-	TRBJ2-3	CASSQAGTDTQYF	TGTGCCAGCAGCCAGGCGGGTACAGATACGCAGTATTTT
TRBV5-1	TRBD1	-	TRBJ1-1	CASSLGTGVPTEAFF	TGCGCCAGCAGCTTGGGGACAGGGGTTCCCACTGAAGCTTTCTTT
TRBV6-5	-	few	TRBJ2-5	CAAPSPTETAETQYF	TGTGCCGCCCCATCTCCGACGGAAACAGCAGAGACCCAGTACTTC
TRBV3-1/TRBV3-2	TRBD2	-	TRBJ2-5	CASSIGLAGEPGQETQYF	TGTGCCAGCAGCATCGGACTAGCGGGAGAGCCGGGCCAAGAGACCCAGTACTTC
TRBV4-3	-	-	TRBJ2-7	CASSQDYEAAGSYEQYF	TGCGCCAGCAGCCAAGATTACGAGGCGGCGGGCTCCTACGAGCAGTACTTC
TRBV7-8	TRBD2	many	TRBJ2-1	CASSRTSVHNEQFF	TGTGCCAGCAGCCGGACTAGCGTACACAATGAGCAGTTCTTC
TRBV7-9	-	-	TRBJ2-1	CASSFTRDGEQFF	TGTGCCAGCAGCTTCACTAGAGACGGGGAGCAGTTCTTC
TRBV18	TRBD2	-	TRBJ2-3	CASSPGTSSKDTQYF	TGTGCCAGCTCACCCGGGACTAGTAGTAAGGATACGCAGTATTTT
TRBV5-1	TRBD1	-	TRBJ1-1	CASSGGTGGHTEAFF	TGCGCCAGCAGCGGGGGGACAGGGGGCCACACTGAAGCTTTCTTT
TRBV3-1/TRBV3-2	TRBD1	-	TRBJ2-3	CASSHPRGQGGSGTDTQYF	TGTGCCAGCAGCCACCCCCGAGGACAGGGGGGCAGTGGCACAGATACGCAGTATTTT
TRBV4-3	-	once	TRBJ1-1	CASSRLSSHTEAFF	TGCGCCAGCAGCCGACTTTCCAGCCACACTGAAGCTTTCTTT
TRBV5-6	-	-	TRBJ1-2	CASSLISGYGYTF	TGTGCCAGCAGCTTGATCTCGGGGTATGGCTACACCTTC
TRBV7-2	-	-	TRBJ2-1	CASRPEGGDQRYEQFF	TGTGCCAGCAGACCAGAGGGGGGGGACCAACGGTATGAGCAGTTCTTC
TRBV5-1	TRBD2	-	TRBJ2-2	CASSSASGSRAGELFF	TGCGCCAGCAGCTCAGCTAGCGGGAGTAGGGCCGGGGAGCTGTTTTTT
TRBV5-6	TRBD1	once	TRBJ1-2	CASSLGRTGASYGYTF	TGTGCCAGCAGCTTGGGGCGGACAGGGGCATCCTATGGCTACACCTTC
TRBV28	TRBD1	few	TRBJ1-5	CAATGSNQPQHF	TGTGCCGCGACAGGGAGTAATCAGCCCCAGCATTTT
TRBV6-2/TRBV6-3	TRBD2	-	TRBJ2-1	CASSYSGETGLAGVQDEQFF	TGTGCCAGCAGTTACTCGGGGGAAACGGGACTAGCGGGAGTTCAAGATGAGCAGTTCTTC
TRBV28	-	once	TRBJ1-2	CASSFNRVYGYTF	TGTGCCAGCAGTTTTAACAGGGTCTATGGCTACACCTTC
TRBV9	-	-	TRBJ1-6	CASSGGGSSYNSPLHF	TGTGCCAGCAGCGGAGGAGGGAGCTCCTATAATTCACCCCTCCACTTT
TRBV29-1	TRBD1	few	TRBJ1-5	CSARQGSNQPQHF	TGCAGCGCCAGACAGGGTAGCAATCAGCCCCAGCATTTT
TRBV9	-	-	TRBJ2-1	CASSRLGGAGYNEQFF	TGTGCCAGCAGTCGCCTCGGCGGGGCTGGATACAATGAGCAGTTCTTC
TRBV3-1/TRBV3-2	-	-	TRBJ1-1	CASSPSRTFNTEAFF	TGTGCCAGCAGCCCATCCCGGACATTTAACACTGAAGCTTTCTTT
TRBV5-6	TRBD2	once	TRBJ2-7	CASSLVAGAEQYF	TGTGCCAGCAGCTTGGTTGCGGGAGCAGAGCAGTACTTC
TRBV5-1	-	-	TRBJ2-7	CASSLVGDPAYEQYF	TGCGCCAGCAGCTTGGTGGGCGACCCGGCCTACGAGCAGTACTTC
TRBV4-1	-	-	TRBJ2-1	CASSQEASSSYNEQFF	TGCGCCAGCAGCCAAGAAGCGAGTAGCTCCTACAATGAGCAGTTCTTC
TRBV4-3	-	once	TRBJ2-3	CASSHTVTSTDTQYF	TGCGCCAGCAGCCATACGGTCACTAGCACAGATACGCAGTATTTT
TRBV5-6	TRBD1	once	TRBJ2-7	CASSLTGAIYEQYF	TGTGCCAGCAGCTTGACAGGGGCGATATACGAGCAGTACTTC
TRBV18	-	-	TRBJ2-7	CASSPIRDSNHYF	TGTGCCAGCTCACCGATCCGGGACTCCAACCACTACTTC
TRBV7-7	-	-	TRBJ1-5	CASSLTADQPQHF	TGTGCCAGCAGCTTAACAGCAGATCAGCCCCAGCATTTT
TRBV10-3	TRBD1	-	TRBJ2-3	CAIRDRGTSTDTQYF	TGTGCCATCAGGGACAGGGGTACAAGCACAGATACGCAGTATTTT
TRBV5-4	TRBD1	-	TRBJ2-7	CASSLETGATYEQYF	TGTGCCAGCAGCTTGGAAACAGGGGCCACCTACGAGCAGTACTTC
TRBV21-1	-	-	TRBJ2-3	CASSKESEGRVWADTQYF	TGTGCCAGCAGCAAAGAGTCGGAGGGGCGAGTTTGGGCAGATACGCAGTATTTT
TRBV5-1	TRBD1	-	TRBJ2-7	CASSLRQGFHEQYF	TGCGCCAGCAGCTTGCGACAGGGGTTTCACGAGCAGTACTTC
TRBV19	TRBD2	-	TRBJ2-6	CASSKLAVSSGANVLTF	TGTGCCAGTAGTAAACTAGCGGTTAGCTCTGGGGCCAACGTCCTGACTTTC
TRBV5-1	TRBD1	-	TRBJ2-7	CASSPGGTGFSGSTYEQYF	TGCGCCAGCAGCCCCGGAGGGACAGGGTTTAGTGGTTCCACCTACGAGCAGTACTTC
TRBV6-4	-	-	TRBJ1-4	CASSEQPGINEKLFF	TGTGCCAGCAGTGAACAACCGGGTATTAATGAAAAACTGTTTTTT
TRBV5-4	-	-	TRBJ1-1	CASNPALGGNTEAFF	TGTGCCAGCAACCCAGCGTTGGGGGGGAACACTGAAGCTTTCTTT
TRBV5-6	TRBD1	once	TRBJ2-1	CASSFTGGEQFF	TGTGCCAGCAGCTTTACAGGGGGAGAGCAGTTCTTC
TRBV2	-	-	TRBJ2-7	CASTGTAGAYEQYF	TGTGCCAGCACTGGGACGGCGGGGGCTTACGAGCAGTACTTC
TRBV27	-	-	TRBJ2-3	CASLMTAGPTDTQYF	TGTGCCAGCCTTATGACAGCAGGGCCCACAGATACGCAGTATTTT